These 9 T cell receptor beta chains originate from one sample sequenced in a study of sequential checkpoint blockade in melanoma. Clones were read by immunoSEQ multiplex PCR, and TCRdb kept only the in-frame ones, dropping some. The sample lists roughly 8,400 clones, around 64% occurring once. Sample treatment: randomized to nivolumab then ipilimumab (arm A) or the reverse (arm B). The specimen comprised CD8+ T cells sorted from blood (inferred from file names), sampled from a patient given nivolumab and ipilimumab in sequence. The receptor set was obtained from a human patient with melanoma. Some clones in this sample may be carry-over from other donors' samples.

J is TRBJ1-2 and V is TRBV15; D may be TRBD1 (6 bases). CDR1 is LNHNV and CDR2 is YYDKDF in the germline V gene (reference sequence). V was cut by 6 bases and J by 8 bases, with 16 bases left in between. This CDR3 contains 13 residues. CDR3 loop: CATSLGTNKGYTF. The CDR3 coding sequence is TGTGCCACCAGTCTTGGGACAAATAAGGGCTACACCTTC.

The chain recombines TRBV7-9 with TRBJ2-6, with 9 bases lining up with TRBD1. The germline V gene encodes CDR1 SEHNR and CDR2 FQNEAQ (reference sequence). CDR3 length: 16 amino acids. V lost 5 bases, J lost 3 bases, and 5 bases stayed unmatched. DNA for the CDR3: TGTGCCAGCAGCACTGGACAGGGGAGTGGGGCCAACGTCCTGACTTTC. Its protein product is CASSTGQGSGANVLTF.

Regarding this clone: The junction and the germline gene differ at one end; a read error may be behind it. This chain uses TRBV29-1 with TRBJ1-1; D gene uncertain. CDR1 SQVTM and CDR2 ANQGSEA come from the germline V gene. CDR3 size: 11 residues. CDR3 sequence: CSVNLNNEAFF. The CDR3 DNA reads as TGCAGCGTTAACCTCAACAATGAAGCTTTCTTT.

The genes are TRBV7-9 and TRBJ1-1; no definite D call. The CDR3 is made up of 15 amino acids. Germline CDR1 is SEHNR and CDR2 is FQNEAQ (reference sequence). V was pared by 5 bases and J by 5 bases, with 18 bases between. The CDR3 here is CASSTGLPPWTEAFF. For the CDR3, the DNA is TGTGCCAGCAGCACTGGACTTCCCCCATGGACTGAAGCTTTCTTT.

J is TRBJ2-7 and V is TRBV15; 10 nucleotides match TRBD1. There are 15 residues in the CDR3. With 1 base clipped from V and 3 bases from J, the junction kept 3 bases outside the gene matches. The germline V gene has CDR1 LNHNV and CDR2 YYDKDF (reference sequence). The CDR3 DNA sequence: TGTGCCACCAGCAGAGGGACAGGGGGGCTCTACGAGCAGTACTTC. It codes for CATSRGTGGLYEQYF.

This clone is labeled as medium-sized. V gene TRBV7-6 combines with J gene TRBJ2-7; no firm D call. The CDR3 is 13 amino acids. Trimming cost V 3 bases and J 2 bases, with 8 bases left between them. Per the germline V gene, CDR1 is SGHVS and CDR2 is FNYEAQ. The CDR3 loop is CASSFAATYEQYF. CDR3 bases: TGTGCCAGCAGCTTCGCGGCTACCTACGAGCAGTACTTC. Together with reference TRBV7-6 and TRBJ2-7, the CDR3 gives the full variable domain: GAGVSQSPRYKVTKRGQDVALRCDPISGHVSLYWYRQALGQGPEFLTYFNYEAQQDKSGLPNDRFSAERPEGSISTLTIQRTEQRDSAMYRCASSFAATYEQYFGPGTRLTVT.

This clone was counted between two and nine times. A far larger clone is only one base removed, so a read error is likely. The rearrangement uses TRBV1 and TRBJ1-3. TRBV1 is recorded as a pseudogene. CDR3 length: 17 residues. The CDR3: CTSSQRYGGRTGNTIYF. The CDR3 DNA reads as TGCACCAGCAGCCAACGGTACGGAGGCAGGACTGGAAACACCATATATTTT.

The chain has TRBV7-9 and TRBJ1-1; TRBD1 is a possible D gene (6 bases). V was cut by 5 bases and J by 10 bases, with 20 bases left in between. CDR3 length equals 14 residues. CDR1 SEHNR and CDR2 FQNEAQ come from the germline V gene (reference sequence). The CDR3 spells CASSPPLRVGAAFF. The CDR3 DNA reads TGTGCCAGCAGCCCCCCCTTGCGGGTGGGGGCAGCTTTCTTT.

The rearrangement links TRBV19 to TRBJ2-7, with 12 nucleotides matching TRBD1. Germline V gives CDR1 LNHDA, CDR2 SQIVND (reference sequence). Unmatched junction bases numbered 4, after V lost 5 bases and J lost 2 bases. This CDR3 region has 15 residues. For the CDR3, the DNA is TGTGCCAGTAGTCCGGGACAGGGGGCGGCCTACGAGCAGTACTTC. Amino acid sequence: CASSPGQGAAYEQYF. Supplemented by reference TRBV19 and TRBJ2-7, the full variable domain reads DGGITQSPKYLFRKEGQNVTLSCEQNLNHDAMYWYRQDPGQGLRLIYYSQIVNDFQKGDIAEGYSVSREKKESFPLTVTSAQKNPTAFYLCASSPGQGAAYEQYFGPGTRLTVT.